The T cell receptor beta chain under discussion was sequenced for a study of cytomegalovirus exposure and HLA in healthy donors. Germline values: CDR1 SGHNT, CDR2 YYREEE (reference sequence). The CDR3 is 13 residues long. With 4 bases removed from V and 6 bases from J, the gap between germline ends came to 13 bases. On this clone itself: What it binds is unknown.

Vbeta (60) and Jbeta (13) primers were used in the PCR. Assay: immunoSEQ multiplex PCR; the TCRdb copy retains only in-frame clones and omits some. Here the sample spans about 140,000 clones, 70% being singletons. Study results and limitations: Most TCRs appeared rarely, but some public TCRs recurred in many donors.

Sequenced: PBMCs. This receptor was identified in a woman aged 55-69 years in good health and CMV-seropositive. The chain is built from TRBV5-4 and TRBJ1-1, with TRBD1 as a possible D gene (5 bases). CDR3 loop: CASSPREGSEAFF. CDR3 nucleotides: TGTGCCAGCAGCCCCAGGGAAGGTTCTGAAGCTTTCTTT.